This T cell receptor beta chain was captured in a study of beta chain features in type 1 diabetes. Details on this clone: What it binds is not known.

Isolated RNA was reverse transcribed in full, so expressed TCRB transcripts were sequenced. Approximately 4 million reads was the average for naive, central memory and regulatory T cell samples. Only in-frame clones appear in the TCRdb table, and some are missing; sequencing was by immunoSEQ multiplex PCR. Among around 250,000 clones listed, 14% were seen once. General study results and limits: A closer apparent resemblance between naive, central memory and Treg TCRB repertoires was seen in patients than in healthy donors. Among all four CD4+ subsets, Type 1 diabetes patients had TCRB CDR3s that were moderately but significantly shorter.

J was trimmed by 4 bases and V by 6 bases; bases with no gene match: 3. This CDR3 has 13 amino acids. Per germline, CDR1 MNHEY and CDR2 SMNVEV (reference sequence). The rearrangement joins TRBV27 to TRBJ2-5, with 9 bases fitting TRBD1. The sequenced sample consisted of naive CD4+ T cells from blood. The TCR was taken from a man younger than 40 with type 1 diabetes. CDR3 amino acids: CASSTGGAETQYF. The CDR3 DNA follows: TGTGCCAGCAGCACAGGGGGCGCAGAGACCCAGTACTTC.